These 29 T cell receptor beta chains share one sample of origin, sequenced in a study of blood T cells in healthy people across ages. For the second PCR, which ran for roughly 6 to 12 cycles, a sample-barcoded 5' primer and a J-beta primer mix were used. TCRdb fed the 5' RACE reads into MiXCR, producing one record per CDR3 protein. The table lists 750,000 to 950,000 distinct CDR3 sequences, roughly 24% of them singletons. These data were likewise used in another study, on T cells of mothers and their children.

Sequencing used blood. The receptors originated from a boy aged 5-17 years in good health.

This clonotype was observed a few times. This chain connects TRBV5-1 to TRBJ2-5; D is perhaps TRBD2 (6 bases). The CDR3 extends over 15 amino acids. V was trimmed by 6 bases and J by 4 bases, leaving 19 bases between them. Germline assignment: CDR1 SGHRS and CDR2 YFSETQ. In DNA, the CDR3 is TGCGCCAGCAACAACAAAACTAGCAGTGCAGAGACCCAGTACTTC. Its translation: CASNNKTSSAETQYF.

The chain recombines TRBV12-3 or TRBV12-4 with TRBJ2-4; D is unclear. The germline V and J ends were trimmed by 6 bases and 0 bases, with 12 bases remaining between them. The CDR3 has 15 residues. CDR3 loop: CASSPRSLAKNIQYF. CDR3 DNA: TGTGCCAGCAGCCCTCGGAGTCTAGCCAAAAACATTCAGTACTTC.

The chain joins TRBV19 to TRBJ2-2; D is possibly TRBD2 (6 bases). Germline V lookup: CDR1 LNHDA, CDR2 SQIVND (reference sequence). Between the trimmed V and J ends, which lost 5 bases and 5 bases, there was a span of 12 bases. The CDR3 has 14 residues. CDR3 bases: TGTGCCAGTAGTGTGCAGGGAGGTACCGGGGAGCTGTTTTTT. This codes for CASSVQGGTGELFF.

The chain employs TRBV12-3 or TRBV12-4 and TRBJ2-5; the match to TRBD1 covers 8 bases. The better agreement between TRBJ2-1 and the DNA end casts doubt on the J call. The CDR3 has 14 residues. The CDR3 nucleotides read TGTGCCAGCAGTTTAGGGCAGGGGGCGACTTGGCAGTTCTTC. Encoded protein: CASSLGQGATWQFF.

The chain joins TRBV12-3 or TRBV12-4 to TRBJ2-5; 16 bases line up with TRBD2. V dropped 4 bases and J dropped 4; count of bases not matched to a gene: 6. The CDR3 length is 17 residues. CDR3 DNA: TGTGCCAGCAGTTCCGGGACTAGCGGGGGGGCGGCAGAGACCCAGTACTTC. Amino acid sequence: CASSSGTSGGAAETQYF.

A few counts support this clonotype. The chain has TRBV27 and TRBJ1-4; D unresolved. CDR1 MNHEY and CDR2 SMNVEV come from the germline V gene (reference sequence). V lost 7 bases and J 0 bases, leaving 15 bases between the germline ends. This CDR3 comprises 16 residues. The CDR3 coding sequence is TGTGCCAGCACCTCCCGATGGGTGACAACTAATGAAAAACTGTTTTTT. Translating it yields CASTSRWVTTNEKLFF.

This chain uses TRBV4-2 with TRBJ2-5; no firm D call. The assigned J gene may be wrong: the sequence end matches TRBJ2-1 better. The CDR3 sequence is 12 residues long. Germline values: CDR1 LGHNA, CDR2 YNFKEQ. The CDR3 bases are TGTGCCAGCAGCCAAGAGAAGTATGAGCAGTTCTTC. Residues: CASSQEKYEQFF.

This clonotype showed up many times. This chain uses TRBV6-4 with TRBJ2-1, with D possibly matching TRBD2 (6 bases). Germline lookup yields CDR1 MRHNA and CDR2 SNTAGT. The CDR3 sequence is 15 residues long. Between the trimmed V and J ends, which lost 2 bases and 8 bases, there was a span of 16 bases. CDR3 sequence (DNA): TGTGCCAGCAGTGACGGTGTTGGGGGGAAGGATGAGCAGTTCTTC. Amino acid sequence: CASSDGVGGKDEQFF.

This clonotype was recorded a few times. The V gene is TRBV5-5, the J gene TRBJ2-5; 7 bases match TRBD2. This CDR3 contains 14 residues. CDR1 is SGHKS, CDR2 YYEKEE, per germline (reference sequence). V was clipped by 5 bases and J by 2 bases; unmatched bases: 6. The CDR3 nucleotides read TGTGCCAGCAGGGGCGGGGGAGGGCAAGAGACCCAGTACTTC. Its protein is CASRGGGGQETQYF.

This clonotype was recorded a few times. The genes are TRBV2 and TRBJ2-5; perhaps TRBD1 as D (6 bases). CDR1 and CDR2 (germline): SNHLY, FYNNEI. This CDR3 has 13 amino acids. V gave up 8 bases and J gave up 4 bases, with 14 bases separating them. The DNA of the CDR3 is TGTGCCAGCGGCCTGGAACAGGGAGAGACCCAGTACTTC. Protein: CASGLEQGETQYF.

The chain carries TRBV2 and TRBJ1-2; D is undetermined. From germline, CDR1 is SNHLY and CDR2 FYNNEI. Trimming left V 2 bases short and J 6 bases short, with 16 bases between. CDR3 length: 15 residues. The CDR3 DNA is TGTGCCAGCAGTGAACGTGCGACGGGGATAAATGGCTACACCTTC. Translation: CASSERATGINGYTF.

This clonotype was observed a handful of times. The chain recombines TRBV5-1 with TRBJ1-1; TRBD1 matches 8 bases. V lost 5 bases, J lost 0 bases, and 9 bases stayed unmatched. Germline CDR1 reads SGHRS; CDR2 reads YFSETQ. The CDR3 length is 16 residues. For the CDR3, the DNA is TGCGCCAGCAGTTCCAGGGGGCCCGGCATGAACACTGAAGCTTTCTTT. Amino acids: CASSSRGPGMNTEAFF.

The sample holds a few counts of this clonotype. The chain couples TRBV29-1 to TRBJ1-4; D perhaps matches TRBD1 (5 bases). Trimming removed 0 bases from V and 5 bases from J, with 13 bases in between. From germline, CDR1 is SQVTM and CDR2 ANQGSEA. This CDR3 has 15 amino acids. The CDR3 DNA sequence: TGCAGCGTTGAAGACAGGGTAGATGCGAATGAAAAACTGTTTTTT. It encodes CSVEDRVDANEKLFF.

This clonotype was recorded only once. The CDR3 protein is CATLEDSNTEAFF. CDR3 in DNA: TGTGCCACGTTGGAGGACAGTAACACTGAAGCTTTCTTT. The J gene is TRBJ1-1, the V gene TRBV7-9; TRBD1 is a possible D gene (6 bases). The ends were cut back, 10 bases at V and 2 bases at J, with 14 bases in the middle. This CDR3 has 13 amino acids. Germline loops: CDR1 SEHNR, CDR2 FQNEAQ (reference sequence).

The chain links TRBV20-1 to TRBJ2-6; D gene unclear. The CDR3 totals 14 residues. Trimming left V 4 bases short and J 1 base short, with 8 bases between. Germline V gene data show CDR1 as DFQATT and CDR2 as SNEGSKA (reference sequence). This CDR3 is CSAMDGSGANVLTF. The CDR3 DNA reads TGCAGTGCTATGGACGGGTCTGGGGCCAACGTCCTGACTTTC.

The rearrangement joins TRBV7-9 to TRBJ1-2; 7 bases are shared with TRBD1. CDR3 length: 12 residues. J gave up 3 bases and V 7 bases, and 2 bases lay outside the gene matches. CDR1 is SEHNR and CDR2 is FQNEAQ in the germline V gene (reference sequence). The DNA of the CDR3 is TGTGCCAGCACCAGGGGGTACTATGGCTACACCTTC. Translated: CASTRGYYGYTF.

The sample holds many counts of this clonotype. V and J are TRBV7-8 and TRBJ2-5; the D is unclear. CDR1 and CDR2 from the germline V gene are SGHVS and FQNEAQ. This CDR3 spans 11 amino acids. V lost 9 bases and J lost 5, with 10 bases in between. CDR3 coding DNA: TGTGCCAGTAGTACCACGGAGACCCAGTACTTC. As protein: CASSTTETQYF.

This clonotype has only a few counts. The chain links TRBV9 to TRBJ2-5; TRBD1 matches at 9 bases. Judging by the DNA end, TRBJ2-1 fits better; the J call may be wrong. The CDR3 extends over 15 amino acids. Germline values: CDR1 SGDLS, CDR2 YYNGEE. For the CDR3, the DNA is TGTGCCAGCAGCGTTCCGGACAGGGGCAACAATGAGCAGTTCTTC. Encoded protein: CASSVPDRGNNEQFF.

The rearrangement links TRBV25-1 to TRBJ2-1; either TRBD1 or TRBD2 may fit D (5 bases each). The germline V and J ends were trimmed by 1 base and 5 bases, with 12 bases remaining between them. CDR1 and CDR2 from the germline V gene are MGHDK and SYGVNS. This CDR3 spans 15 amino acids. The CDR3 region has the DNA TGTGCCAGCAGTGAATTCCGGGACGGTAACAATGAGCAGTTCTTC. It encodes CASSEFRDGNNEQFF. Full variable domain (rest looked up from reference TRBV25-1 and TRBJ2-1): EADIYQTPRYLVIGTGKKITLECSQTMGHDKMYWYQQDPGMELHLIHYSYGVNSTEKGDLSSESTVSRIRTEHFPLTLESARPSHTSQYLCASSEFRDGNNEQFFGPGTRLTVL.

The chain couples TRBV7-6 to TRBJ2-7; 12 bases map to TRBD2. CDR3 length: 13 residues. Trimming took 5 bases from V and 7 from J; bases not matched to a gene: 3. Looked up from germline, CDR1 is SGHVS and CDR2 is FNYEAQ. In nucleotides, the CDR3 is TGTGCCAGCAGCATAACTAGCGGGGGGGAGCAGTACTTC. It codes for CASSITSGGEQYF.

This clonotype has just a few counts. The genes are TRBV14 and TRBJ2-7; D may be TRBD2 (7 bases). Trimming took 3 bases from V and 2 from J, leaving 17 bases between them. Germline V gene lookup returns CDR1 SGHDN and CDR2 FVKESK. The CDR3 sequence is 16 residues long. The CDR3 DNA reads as TGTGCCAGCAGCCAGAGGGGGGGAGTTACCCCCTACGAGCAGTACTTC. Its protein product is CASSQRGGVTPYEQYF.

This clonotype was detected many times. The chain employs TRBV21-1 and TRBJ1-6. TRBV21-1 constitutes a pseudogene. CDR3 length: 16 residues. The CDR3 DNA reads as TGTGCCAGCAGCAAAGCGCATGTGGAACATAATTCACCCCTCCACTTT. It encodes CASSKAHVEHNSPLHF.

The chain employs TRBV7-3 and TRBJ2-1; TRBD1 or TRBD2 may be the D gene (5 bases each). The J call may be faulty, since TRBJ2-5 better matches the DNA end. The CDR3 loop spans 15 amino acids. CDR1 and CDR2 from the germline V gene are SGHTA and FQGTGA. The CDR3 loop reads CASSPTRDARETQYF. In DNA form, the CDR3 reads TGTGCCAGCAGCCCGACCCGGGACGCCCGGGAGACCCAGTACTTC.

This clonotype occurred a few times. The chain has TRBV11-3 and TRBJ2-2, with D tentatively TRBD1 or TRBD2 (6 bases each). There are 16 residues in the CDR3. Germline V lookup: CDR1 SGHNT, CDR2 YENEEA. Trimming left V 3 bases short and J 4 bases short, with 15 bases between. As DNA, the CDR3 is TGTGCCAGCAGCTTTTTGGGGGGCCATGTCACCGGGGAGCTGTTTTTT. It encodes CASSFLGGHVTGELFF.

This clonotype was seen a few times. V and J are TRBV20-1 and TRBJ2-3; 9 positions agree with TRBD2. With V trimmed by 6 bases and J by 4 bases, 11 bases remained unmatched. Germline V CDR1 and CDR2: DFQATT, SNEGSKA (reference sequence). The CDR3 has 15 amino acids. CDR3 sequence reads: CSASRGGGAADTQYF. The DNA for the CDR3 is TGCAGTGCCTCACGCGGCGGGGGGGCAGCAGATACGCAGTATTTT.

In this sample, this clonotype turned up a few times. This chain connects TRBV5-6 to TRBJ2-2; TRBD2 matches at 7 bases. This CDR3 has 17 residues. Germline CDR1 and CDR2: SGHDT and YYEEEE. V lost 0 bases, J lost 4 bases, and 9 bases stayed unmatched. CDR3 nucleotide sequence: TGTGCCAGCAGCTTGGCCGGGAGGAACGCGTTCACCGGGGAGCTGTTTTTT. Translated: CASSLAGRNAFTGELFF. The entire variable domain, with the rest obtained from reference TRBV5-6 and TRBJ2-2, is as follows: DAGVTQSPTHLIKTRGQQVTLRCSPKSGHDTVSWYQQALGQGPQFIFQYYEEEERQRGNFPDRFSGHQFPNYSSELNVNALLLGDSALYLCASSLAGRNAFTGELFFGEGSRLTVL.

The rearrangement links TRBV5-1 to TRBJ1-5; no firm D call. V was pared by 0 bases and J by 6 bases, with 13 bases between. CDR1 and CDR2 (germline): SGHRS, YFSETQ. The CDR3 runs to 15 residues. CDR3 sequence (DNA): TGCGCCAGCAGCTTGGCCGGCTCGGGGTCTCAGCCCCAGCATTTT. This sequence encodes CASSLAGSGSQPQHF. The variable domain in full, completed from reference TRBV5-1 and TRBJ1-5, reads KAGVTQTPRYLIKTRGQQVTLSCSPISGHRSVSWYQQTPGQGLQFLFEYFSETQRNKGNFPGRFSGRQFSNSRSEMNVSTLELGDSALYLCASSLAGSGSQPQHFGDGTRLSIL.

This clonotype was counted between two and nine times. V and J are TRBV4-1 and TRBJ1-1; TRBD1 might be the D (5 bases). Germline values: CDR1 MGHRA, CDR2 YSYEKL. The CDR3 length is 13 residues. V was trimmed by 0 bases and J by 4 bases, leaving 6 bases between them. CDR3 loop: CASSQEQGTEAFF. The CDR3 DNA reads TGCGCCAGCAGCCAAGAGCAGGGCACTGAAGCTTTCTTT.

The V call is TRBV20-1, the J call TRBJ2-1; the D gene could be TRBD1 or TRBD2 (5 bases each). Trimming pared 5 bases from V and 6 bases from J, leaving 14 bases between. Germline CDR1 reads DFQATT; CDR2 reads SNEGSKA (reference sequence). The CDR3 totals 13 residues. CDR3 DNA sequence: TGCAGTGCTGTGGGACGTCTGACCAATGAGCAGTTCTTC. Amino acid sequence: CSAVGRLTNEQFF.